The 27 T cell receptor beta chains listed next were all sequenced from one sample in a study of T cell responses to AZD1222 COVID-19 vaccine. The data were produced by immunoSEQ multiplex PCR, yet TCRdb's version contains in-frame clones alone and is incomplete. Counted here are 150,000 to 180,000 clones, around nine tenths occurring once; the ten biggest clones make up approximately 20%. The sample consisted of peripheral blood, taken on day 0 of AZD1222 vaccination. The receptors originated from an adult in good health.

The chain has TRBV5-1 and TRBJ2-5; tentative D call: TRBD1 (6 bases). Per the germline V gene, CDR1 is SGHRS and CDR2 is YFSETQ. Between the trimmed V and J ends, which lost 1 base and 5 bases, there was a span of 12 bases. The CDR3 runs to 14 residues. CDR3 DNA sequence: TGCGCCAGCAGCTTGAGGGGGTTAGGGGAGACCCAGTACTTC. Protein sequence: CASSLRGLGETQYF.

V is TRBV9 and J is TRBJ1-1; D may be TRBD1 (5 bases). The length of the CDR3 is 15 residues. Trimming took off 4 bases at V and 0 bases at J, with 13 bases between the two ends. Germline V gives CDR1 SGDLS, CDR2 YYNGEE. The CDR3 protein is CASSPFEGLNTEAFF. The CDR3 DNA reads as TGTGCCAGCAGCCCCTTTGAGGGGTTGAACACTGAAGCTTTCTTT. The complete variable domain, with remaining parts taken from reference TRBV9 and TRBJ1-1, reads DSGVTQTPKHLITATGQRVTLRCSPRSGDLSVYWYQQSLDQGLQFLIQYYNGEERAKGNILERFSAQQFPDLHSELNLSSLELGDSALYFCASSPFEGLNTEAFFGQGTRLTVV.

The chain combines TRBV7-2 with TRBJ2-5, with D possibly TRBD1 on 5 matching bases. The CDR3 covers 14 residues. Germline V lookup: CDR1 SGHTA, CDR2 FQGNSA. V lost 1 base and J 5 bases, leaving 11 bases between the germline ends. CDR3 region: CASSLVGRVETQYF. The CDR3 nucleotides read TGTGCCAGCAGCTTAGTTGGCAGGGTCGAGACCCAGTACTTC.

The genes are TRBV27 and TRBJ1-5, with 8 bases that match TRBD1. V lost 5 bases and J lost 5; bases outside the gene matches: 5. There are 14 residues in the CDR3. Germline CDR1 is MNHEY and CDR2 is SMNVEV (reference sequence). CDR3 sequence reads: CASSPDRGYQPQHF. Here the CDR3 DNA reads TGTGCCAGCAGTCCAGACAGGGGTTATCAGCCCCAGCATTTT.

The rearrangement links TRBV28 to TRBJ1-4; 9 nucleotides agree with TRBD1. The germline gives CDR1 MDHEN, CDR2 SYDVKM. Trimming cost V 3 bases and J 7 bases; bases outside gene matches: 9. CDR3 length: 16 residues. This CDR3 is CASSFTGQGFAEKLFF. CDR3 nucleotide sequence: TGTGCCAGCAGTTTTACGGGACAGGGTTTTGCTGAAAAACTGTTTTTT.

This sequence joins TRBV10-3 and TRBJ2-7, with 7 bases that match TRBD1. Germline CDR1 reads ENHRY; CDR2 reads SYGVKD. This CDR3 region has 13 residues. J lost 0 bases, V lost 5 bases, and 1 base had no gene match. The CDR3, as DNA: TGTGCCATCAGTTGGGACAGCTCCTACGAGCAGTACTTC. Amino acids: CAISWDSSYEQYF.

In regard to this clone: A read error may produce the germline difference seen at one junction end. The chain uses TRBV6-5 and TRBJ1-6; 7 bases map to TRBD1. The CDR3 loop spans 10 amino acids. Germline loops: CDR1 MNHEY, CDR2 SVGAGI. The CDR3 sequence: CASSRDRVLF. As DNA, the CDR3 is TGTGCCAGCAGTAGGGACAGAGTTCTCTTT.

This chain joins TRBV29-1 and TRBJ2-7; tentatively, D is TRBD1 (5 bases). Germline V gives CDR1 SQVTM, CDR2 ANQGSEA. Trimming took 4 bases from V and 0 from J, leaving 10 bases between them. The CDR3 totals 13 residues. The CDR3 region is CSVGQFRSYEQYF. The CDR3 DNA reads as TGCAGCGTTGGACAGTTTCGCTCCTACGAGCAGTACTTC.

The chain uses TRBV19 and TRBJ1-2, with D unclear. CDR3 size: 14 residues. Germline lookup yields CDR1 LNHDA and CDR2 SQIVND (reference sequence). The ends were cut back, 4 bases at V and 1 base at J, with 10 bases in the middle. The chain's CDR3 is CASSTDLSNYGYTF. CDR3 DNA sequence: TGTGCCAGTAGTACCGACCTAAGTAACTATGGCTACACCTTC.

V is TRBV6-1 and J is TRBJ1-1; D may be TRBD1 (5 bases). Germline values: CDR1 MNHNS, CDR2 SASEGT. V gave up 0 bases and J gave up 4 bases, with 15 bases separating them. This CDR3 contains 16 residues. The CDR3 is CASSEARMDGATEAFF. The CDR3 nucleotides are TGTGCCAGCAGTGAAGCCCGCATGGATGGGGCCACTGAAGCTTTCTTT.

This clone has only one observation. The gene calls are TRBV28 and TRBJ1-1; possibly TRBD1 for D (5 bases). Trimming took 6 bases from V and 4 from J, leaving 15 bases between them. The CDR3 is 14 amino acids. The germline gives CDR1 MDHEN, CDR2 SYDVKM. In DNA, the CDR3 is TGTGCCAGCAGGACTACAGGTGGTGGCACTGAAGCTTTCTTT. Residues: CASRTTGGGTEAFF.

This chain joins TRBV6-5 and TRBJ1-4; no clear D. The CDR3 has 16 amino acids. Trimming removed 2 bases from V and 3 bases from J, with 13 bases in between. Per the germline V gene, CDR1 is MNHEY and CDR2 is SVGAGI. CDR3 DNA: TGTGCCAGCAGTTACCTGGGTTTGAGGGCTAATGAAAAACTGTTTTTT. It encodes CASSYLGLRANEKLFF.

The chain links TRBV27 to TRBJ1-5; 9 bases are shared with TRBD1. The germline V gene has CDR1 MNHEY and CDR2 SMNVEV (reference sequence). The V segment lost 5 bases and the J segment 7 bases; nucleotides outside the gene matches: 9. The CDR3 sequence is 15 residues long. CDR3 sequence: CASSPSGQGRQPQHF. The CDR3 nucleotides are TGTGCCAGCAGTCCGTCGGGACAGGGTAGACAGCCCCAGCATTTT.

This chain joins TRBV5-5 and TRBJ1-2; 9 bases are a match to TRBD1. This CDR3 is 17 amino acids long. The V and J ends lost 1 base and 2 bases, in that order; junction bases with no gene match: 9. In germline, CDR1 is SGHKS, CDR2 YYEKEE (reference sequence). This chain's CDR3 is CASSLTGQGGPNYGYTF. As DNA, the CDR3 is TGTGCCAGCAGCTTGACGGGACAGGGTGGCCCCAACTATGGCTACACCTTC.

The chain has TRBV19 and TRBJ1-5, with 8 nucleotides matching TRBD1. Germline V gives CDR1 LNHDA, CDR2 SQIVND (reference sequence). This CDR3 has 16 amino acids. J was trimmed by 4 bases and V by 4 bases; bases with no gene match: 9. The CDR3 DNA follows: TGTGCCAGTAGTACTCAGGACAGGGTAGCAAATCAGCCCCAGCATTTT. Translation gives CASSTQDRVANQPQHF.

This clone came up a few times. The CDR3 spells CASSQAGGPGNTIYF. CDR3 coding DNA: TGCGCCAGCAGCCAAGCAGGGGGCCCTGGAAACACCATATATTTT. The gene calls are TRBV4-1 and TRBJ1-3; 8 positions agree with TRBD1. In germline, CDR1 is MGHRA, CDR2 YSYEKL. The V segment lost 1 base and the J segment 2 bases; nucleotides outside the gene matches: 1. This CDR3 region has 15 residues.

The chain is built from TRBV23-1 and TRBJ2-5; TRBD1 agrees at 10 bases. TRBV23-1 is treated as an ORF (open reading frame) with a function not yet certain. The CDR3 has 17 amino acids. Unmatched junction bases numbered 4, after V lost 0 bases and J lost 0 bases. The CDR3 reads CASSQSGTGVYQETQYF. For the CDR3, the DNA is TGCGCCAGCAGTCAATCGGGGACAGGGGTGTACCAAGAGACCCAGTACTTC.

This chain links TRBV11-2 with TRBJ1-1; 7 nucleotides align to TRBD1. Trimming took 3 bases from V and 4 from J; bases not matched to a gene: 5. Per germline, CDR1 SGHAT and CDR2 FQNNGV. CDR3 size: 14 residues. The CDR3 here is CASSFGRGGTEAFF. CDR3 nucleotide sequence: TGTGCCAGCAGCTTTGGCAGGGGGGGCACTGAAGCTTTCTTT.

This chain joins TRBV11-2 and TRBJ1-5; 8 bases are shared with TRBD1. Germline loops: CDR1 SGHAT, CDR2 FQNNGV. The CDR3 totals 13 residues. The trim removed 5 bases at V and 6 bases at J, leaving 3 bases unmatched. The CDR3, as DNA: TGTGCCAGCAGCGCCGACAGGGGTCAGCCCCAGCATTTT. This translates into CASSADRGQPQHF.

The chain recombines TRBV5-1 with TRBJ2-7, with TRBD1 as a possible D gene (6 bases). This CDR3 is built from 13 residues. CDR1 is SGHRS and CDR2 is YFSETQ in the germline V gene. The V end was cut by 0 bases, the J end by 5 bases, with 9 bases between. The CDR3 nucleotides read TGCGCCAGCAGCTTGGGATACAGGGACGAGCAGTACTTC. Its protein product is CASSLGYRDEQYF.

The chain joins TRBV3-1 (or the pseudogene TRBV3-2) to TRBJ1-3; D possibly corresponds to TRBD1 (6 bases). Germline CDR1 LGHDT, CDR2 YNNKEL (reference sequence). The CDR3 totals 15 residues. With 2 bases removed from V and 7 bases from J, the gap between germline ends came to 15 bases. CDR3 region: CASSQFAGVGNTIYF. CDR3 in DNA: TGTGCCAGCAGCCAATTCGCAGGGGTTGGGAACACCATATATTTT.

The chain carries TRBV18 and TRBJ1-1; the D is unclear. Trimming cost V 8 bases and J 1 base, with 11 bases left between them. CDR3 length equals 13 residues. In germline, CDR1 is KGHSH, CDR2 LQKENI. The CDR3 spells CASHLGENTEAFF. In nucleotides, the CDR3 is TGTGCCAGCCACCTTGGGGAGAACACTGAAGCTTTCTTT.

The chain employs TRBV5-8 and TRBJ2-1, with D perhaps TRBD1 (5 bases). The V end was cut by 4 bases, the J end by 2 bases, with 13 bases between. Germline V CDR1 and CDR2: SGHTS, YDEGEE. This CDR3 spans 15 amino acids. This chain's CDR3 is CASSPGRVAYNEQFF. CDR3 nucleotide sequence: TGTGCCAGCAGCCCCGGCAGGGTCGCCTACAATGAGCAGTTCTTC. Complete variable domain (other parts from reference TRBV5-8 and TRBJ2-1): EAGVTQSPTHLIKTRGQQATLRCSPISGHTSVYWYQQALGLGLQFLLWYDEGEERNRGNFPPRFSGRQFPNYSSELNVNALELEDSALYLCASSPGRVAYNEQFFGPGTRLTVL.

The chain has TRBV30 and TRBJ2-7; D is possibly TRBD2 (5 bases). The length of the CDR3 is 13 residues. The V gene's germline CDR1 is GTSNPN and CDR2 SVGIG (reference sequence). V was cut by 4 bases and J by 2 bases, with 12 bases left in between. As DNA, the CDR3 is TGTGCCTGGAATACGGGAAGTACCTACGAGCAGTACTTC. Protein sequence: CAWNTGSTYEQYF.

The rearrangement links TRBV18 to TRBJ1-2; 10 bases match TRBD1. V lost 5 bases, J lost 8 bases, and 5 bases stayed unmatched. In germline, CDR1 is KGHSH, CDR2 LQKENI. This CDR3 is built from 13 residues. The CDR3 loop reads CASSSGTGEGYTF. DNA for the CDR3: TGTGCCAGCTCATCCGGGACAGGGGAAGGCTACACCTTC.

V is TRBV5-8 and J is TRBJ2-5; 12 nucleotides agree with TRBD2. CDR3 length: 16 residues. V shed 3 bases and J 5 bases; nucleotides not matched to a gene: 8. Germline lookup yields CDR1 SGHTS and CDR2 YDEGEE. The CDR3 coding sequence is TGTGCCAGCAGCTCTTCTAGCGGGGGGGAATGGGAGACCCAGTACTTC. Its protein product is CASSSSSGGEWETQYF. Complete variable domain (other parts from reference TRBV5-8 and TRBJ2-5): EAGVTQSPTHLIKTRGQQATLRCSPISGHTSVYWYQQALGLGLQFLLWYDEGEERNRGNFPPRFSGRQFPNYSSELNVNALELEDSALYLCASSSSSGGEWETQYFGPGTRLLVL.

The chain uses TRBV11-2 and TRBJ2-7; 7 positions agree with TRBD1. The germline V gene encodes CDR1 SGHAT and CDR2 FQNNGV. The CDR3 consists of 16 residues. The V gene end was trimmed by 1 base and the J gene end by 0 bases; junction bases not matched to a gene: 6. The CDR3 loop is CASSLVGRGSSYEQYF. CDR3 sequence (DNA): TGTGCCAGCAGCTTAGTAGGCAGGGGGTCCTCCTACGAGCAGTACTTC.